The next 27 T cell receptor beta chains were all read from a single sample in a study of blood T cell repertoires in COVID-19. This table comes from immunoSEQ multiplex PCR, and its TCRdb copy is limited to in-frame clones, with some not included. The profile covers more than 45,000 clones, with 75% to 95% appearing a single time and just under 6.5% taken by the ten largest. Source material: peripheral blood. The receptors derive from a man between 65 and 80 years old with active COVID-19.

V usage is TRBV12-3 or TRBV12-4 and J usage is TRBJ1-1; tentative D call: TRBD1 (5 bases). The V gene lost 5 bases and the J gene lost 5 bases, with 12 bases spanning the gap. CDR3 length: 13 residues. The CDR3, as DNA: TGTGCCAGCAGTAATCAGGGAGGAACTGAAGCTTTCTTT. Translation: CASSNQGGTEAFF.

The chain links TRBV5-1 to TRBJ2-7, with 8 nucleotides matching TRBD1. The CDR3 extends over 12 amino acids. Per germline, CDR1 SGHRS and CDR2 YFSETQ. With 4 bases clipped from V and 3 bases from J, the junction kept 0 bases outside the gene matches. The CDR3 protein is CASSTGGYEQYF. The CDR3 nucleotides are TGCGCCAGCAGCACAGGGGGCTACGAGCAGTACTTC.

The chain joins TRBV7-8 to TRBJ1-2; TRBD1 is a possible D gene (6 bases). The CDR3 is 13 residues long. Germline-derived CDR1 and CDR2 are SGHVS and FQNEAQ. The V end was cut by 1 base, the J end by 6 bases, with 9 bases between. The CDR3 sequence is CASSLGRTDGYTF. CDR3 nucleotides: TGTGCCAGCAGCTTAGGGCGGACAGATGGCTACACCTTC.

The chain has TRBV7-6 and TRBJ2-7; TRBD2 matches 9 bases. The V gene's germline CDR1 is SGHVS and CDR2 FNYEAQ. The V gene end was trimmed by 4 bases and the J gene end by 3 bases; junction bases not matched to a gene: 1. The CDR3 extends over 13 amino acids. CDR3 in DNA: TGTGCCAGCAGCTCACTAGCGGGCTACGAGCAGTACTTC. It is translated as CASSSLAGYEQYF.

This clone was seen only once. The CDR3 is CASSLAGDNSPLHF. Written as DNA, the CDR3 is TGTGCCAGCAGCTTGGCAGGGGACAATTCACCCCTCCACTTT. V usage is TRBV7-9 and J usage is TRBJ1-6; possibly TRBD1 for D (6 bases). The CDR3 is 14 residues long. V dropped 3 bases and J dropped 7 bases, with 10 bases sitting between them. Germline loops: CDR1 SEHNR, CDR2 FQNEAQ (reference sequence).

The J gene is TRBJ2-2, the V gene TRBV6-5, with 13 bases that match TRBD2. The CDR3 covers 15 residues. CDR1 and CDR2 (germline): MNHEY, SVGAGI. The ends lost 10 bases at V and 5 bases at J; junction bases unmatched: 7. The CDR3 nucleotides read TGTGCCACCCGGACTAGCGGGGGTCTAACCGGGGAGCTGTTTTTT. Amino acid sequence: CATRTSGGLTGELFF.

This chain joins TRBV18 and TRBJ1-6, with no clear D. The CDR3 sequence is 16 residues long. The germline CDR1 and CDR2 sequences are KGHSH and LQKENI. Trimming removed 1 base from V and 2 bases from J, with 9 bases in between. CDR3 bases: TGTGCCAGCTCACCACGGGCAGTAACCTATAATTCACCCCTCCACTTT. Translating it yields CASSPRAVTYNSPLHF. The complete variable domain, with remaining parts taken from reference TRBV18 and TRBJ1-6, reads NAGVMQNPRHLVRRRGQEARLRCSPMKGHSHVYWYRQLPEEGLKFMVYLQKENIIDESGMPKERFSAEFPKEGPSILRIQQVVRGDSAAYFCASSPRAVTYNSPLHFGNGTRLTVT.

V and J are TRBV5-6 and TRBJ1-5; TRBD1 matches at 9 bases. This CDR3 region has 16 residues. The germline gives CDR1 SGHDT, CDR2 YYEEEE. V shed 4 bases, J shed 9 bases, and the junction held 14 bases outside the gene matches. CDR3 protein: CASSLSMGTGRRPQHF. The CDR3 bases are TGTGCCAGCAGCCTGAGTATGGGGACAGGGAGACGGCCCCAGCATTTT. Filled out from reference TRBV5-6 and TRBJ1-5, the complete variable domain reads DAGVTQSPTHLIKTRGQQVTLRCSPKSGHDTVSWYQQALGQGPQFIFQYYEEEERQRGNFPDRFSGHQFPNYSSELNVNALLLGDSALYLCASSLSMGTGRRPQHFGDGTRLSIL.

CDR3 nucleotide sequence: TGTGCCAGCAGTGAAGCGGCCCAAGAGACCCAGTACTTC. It encodes CASSEAAQETQYF. The rearrangement joins TRBV6-1 to TRBJ2-5; D is unresolved. Germline lookup yields CDR1 MNHNS and CDR2 SASEGT. CDR3 length: 13 amino acids. Trimming took 0 bases from V and 1 from J, leaving 3 bases between them.

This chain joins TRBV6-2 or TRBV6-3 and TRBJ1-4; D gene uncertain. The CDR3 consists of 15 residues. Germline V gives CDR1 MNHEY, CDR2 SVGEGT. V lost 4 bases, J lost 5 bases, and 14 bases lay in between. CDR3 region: CASSFSRLRNEKLFF. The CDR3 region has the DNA TGTGCCAGCAGTTTCTCGCGGCTAAGAAATGAAAAACTGTTTTTT.

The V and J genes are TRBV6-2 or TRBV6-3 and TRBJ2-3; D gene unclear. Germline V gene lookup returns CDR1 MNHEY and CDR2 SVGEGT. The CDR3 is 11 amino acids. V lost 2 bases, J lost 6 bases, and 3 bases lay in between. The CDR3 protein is CASSYGDTQYF. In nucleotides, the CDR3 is TGTGCCAGCAGTTACGGCGATACGCAGTATTTT.

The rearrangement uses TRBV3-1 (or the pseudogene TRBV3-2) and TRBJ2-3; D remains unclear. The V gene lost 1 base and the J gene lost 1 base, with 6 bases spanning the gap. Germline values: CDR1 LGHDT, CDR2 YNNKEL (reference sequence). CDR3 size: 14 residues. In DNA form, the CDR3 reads TGTGCCAGCAGCCAAGCTCTAGGCACAGATACGCAGTATTTT. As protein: CASSQALGTDTQYF.

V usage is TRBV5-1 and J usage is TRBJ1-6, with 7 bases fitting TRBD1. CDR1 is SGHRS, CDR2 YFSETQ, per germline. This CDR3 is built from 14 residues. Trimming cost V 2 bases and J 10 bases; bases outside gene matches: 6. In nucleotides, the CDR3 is TGCGCCAGCAGCTTAGACAGGGAATTATCACCCCTCCACTTT. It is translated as CASSLDRELSPLHF.

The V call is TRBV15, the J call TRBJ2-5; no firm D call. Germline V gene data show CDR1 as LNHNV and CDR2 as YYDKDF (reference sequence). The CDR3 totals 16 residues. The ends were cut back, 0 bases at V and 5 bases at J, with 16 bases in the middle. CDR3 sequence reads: CATSRDRGSLFETQYF. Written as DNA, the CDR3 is TGTGCCACCAGCAGAGATCGTGGCAGTTTGTTTGAGACCCAGTACTTC. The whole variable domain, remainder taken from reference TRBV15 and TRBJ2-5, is DAMVIQNPRYQVTQFGKPVTLSCSQTLNHNVMYWYQQKSSQAPKLLFHYYDKDFNNEADTPDNFQSRRPNTSFCFLDIRSPGLGDTAMYLCATSRDRGSLFETQYFGPGTRLLVL.

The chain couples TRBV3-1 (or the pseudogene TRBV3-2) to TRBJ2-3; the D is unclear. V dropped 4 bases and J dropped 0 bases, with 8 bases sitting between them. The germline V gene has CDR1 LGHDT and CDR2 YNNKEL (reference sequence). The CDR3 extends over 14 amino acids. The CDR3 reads CASSLELSTDTQYF. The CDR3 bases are TGTGCCAGCAGCCTAGAACTAAGCACAGATACGCAGTATTTT.

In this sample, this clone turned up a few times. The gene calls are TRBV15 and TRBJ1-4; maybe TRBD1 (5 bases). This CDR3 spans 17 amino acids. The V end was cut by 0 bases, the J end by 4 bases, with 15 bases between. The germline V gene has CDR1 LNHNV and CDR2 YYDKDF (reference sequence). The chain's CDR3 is CATSRDGGGGDNEKLFF. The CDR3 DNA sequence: TGTGCCACCAGCAGAGATGGCGGGGGAGGGGATAATGAAAAACTGTTTTTT. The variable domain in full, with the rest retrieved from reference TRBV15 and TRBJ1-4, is DAMVIQNPRYQVTQFGKPVTLSCSQTLNHNVMYWYQQKSSQAPKLLFHYYDKDFNNEADTPDNFQSRRPNTSFCFLDIRSPGLGDTAMYLCATSRDGGGGDNEKLFFGSGTQLSVL.

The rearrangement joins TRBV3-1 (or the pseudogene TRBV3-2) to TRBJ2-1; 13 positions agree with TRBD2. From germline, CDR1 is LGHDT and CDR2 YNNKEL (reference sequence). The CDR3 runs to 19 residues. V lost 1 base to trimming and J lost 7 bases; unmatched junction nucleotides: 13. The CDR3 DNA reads TGTGCCAGCAGCCAAGTACTAGCGGGGGGGCCGTTTAGAGCTAATGAGCAGTTCTTC. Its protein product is CASSQVLAGGPFRANEQFF.

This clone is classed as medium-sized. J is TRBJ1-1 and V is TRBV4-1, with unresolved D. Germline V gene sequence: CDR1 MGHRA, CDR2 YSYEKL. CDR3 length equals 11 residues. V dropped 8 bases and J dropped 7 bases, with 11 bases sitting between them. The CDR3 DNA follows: TGCGCCAGCGATTCGGGGATTGAAGCTTTCTTT. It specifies CASDSGIEAFF.

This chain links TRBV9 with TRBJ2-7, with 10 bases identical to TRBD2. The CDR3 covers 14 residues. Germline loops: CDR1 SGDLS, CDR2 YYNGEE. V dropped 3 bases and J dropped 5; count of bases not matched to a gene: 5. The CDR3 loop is CASSDRTSGDEQYF. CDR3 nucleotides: TGTGCCAGCAGCGATCGGACTAGCGGAGACGAGCAGTACTTC.

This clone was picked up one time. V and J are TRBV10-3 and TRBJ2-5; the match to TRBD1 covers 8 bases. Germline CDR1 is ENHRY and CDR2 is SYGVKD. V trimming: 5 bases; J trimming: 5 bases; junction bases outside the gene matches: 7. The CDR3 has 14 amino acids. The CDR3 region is CAISSQGAWETQYF. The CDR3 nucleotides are TGTGCCATCAGTTCGCAGGGGGCGTGGGAGACCCAGTACTTC.

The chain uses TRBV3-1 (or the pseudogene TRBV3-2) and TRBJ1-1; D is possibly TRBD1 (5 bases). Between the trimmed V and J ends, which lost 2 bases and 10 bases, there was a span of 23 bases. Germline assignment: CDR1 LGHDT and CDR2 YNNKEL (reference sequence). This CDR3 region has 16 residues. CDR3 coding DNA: TGTGCCAGCAGCCAATTAGGAGGGACCAAGGAAGTGGGAGCTTTCTTT. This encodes CASSQLGGTKEVGAFF.

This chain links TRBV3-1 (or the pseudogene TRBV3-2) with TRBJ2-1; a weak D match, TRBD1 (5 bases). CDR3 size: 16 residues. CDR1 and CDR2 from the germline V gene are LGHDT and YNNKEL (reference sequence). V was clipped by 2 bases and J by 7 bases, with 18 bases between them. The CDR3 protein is CASSQRVERGRNEQFF. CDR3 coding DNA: TGTGCCAGCAGCCAAAGGGTAGAAAGGGGAAGGAATGAGCAGTTCTTC.

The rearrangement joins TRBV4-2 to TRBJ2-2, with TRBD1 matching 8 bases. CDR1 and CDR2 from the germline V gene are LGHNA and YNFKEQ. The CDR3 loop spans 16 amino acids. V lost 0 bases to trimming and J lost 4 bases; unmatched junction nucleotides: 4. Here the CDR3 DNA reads TGTGCCAGCAGCCAAGAAAACCAGGGGGCCACCGGGGAGCTGTTTTTT. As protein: CASSQENQGATGELFF.

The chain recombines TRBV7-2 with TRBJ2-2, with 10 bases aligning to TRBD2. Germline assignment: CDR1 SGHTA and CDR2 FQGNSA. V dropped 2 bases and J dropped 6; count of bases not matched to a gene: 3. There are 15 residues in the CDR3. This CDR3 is CASSLLAGVAGELFF. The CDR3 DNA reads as TGTGCCAGCAGCTTACTAGCGGGGGTCGCCGGGGAGCTGTTTTTT.

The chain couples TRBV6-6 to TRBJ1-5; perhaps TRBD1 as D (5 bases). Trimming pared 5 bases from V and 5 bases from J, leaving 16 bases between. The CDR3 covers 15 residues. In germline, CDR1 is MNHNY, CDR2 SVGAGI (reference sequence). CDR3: CASSTGGVGDQPQHF. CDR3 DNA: TGTGCCAGCAGTACCGGGGGGGTTGGCGATCAGCCCCAGCATTTT.

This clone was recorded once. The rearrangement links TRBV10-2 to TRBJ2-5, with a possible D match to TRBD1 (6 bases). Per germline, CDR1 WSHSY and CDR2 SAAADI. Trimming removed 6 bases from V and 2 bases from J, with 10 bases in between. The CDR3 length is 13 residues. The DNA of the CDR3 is TGCGCCAGCAGGGCCGGGACACAAGAGACCCAGTACTTC. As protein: CASRAGTQETQYF.

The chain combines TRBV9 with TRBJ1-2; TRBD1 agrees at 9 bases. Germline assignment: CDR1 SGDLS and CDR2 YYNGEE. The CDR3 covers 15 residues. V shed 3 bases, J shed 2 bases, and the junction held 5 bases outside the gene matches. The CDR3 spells CASSARDRENYGYTF. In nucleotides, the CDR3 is TGTGCCAGCAGCGCGAGGGACAGGGAAAACTATGGCTACACCTTC.